This TCR beta chain is drawn from a study of CD8 T cells in ankylosing spondylitis. Broader study findings: Seemingly distinctive of ankylosing spondylitis blood was a TCR beta motif formed by eight highly homologous variants.

Scientists made TCR beta libraries using quantitative 5'-RACE with molecular barcodes. Each CDR3 protein is one row after TCRdb ran MiXCR on the 5' RACE reads. Of fewer than 500,000 distinct CDR3 sequences in the sample, roughly a quarter are singletons; the top ten hold about 0.89%. V lost 0 bases and J lost 2, with 7 bases in between. This CDR3 is 15 amino acids long. Per germline, CDR1 KGHSH and CDR2 LQKENI. Concerning this clonotype itself: The antigen is unknown.

Sequencing used blood, either unsorted or a sorted T cell fraction (not recorded which). The chain uses TRBV18 and TRBJ2-2; maybe TRBD1 (5 bases). The TCR comes from a male donor with ankylosing spondylitis. For the CDR3, the DNA is TGTGCCAGCTCACCACCGTGGGGCAACACCGGGGAGCTGTTTTTT. Protein sequence: CASSPPWGNTGELFF.